Shown below are 11 T cell receptor beta chains from a single sample sequenced in a study of blood T cell repertoires in COVID-19. Assay: immunoSEQ multiplex PCR; the TCRdb copy retains only in-frame clones and omits some. The repertoire holds over 90,000 clones, 87% seen once, with under 2.5% in the top ten. Sequenced sample: peripheral blood. The receptors were gathered from a man in his fifties or sixties with active COVID-19.

The genes are TRBV7-5 and TRBJ1-2; no DNA check was done on the table's D call, TRBD1. TRBV7-5 counts as a pseudogene. The CDR3 runs 13 residues. Here the CDR3 reads CARSMGQEDGYTF. CDR3 in DNA: TGTGCCAGAAGCATGGGACAGGAGGATGGCTACACCTTC.

The chain uses TRBV2 and TRBJ1-2; TRBD1 might be the D (5 bases). Trimming stripped 1 base from V and 8 bases from J, with 11 bases between. The CDR3 sequence is 13 residues long. Germline CDR1 reads SNHLY; CDR2 reads FYNNEI. The CDR3 nucleotides read TGTGCCAGCAGTGAAGTTCAGGGTAGAGGCTACACCTTC. Its protein product is CASSEVQGRGYTF.

The chain carries TRBV12-3 or TRBV12-4 and TRBJ2-7, with D perhaps TRBD2 (6 bases). This CDR3 contains 11 residues. Between the trimmed V and J ends, which lost 10 bases and 6 bases, there was a span of 13 bases. The DNA for the CDR3 is TGTGCCACCCGTTTGGGGGGCGAGCAGTACTTC. It specifies CATRLGGEQYF.

The CDR3 region is CASGRSANTGELFF. CDR3 coding DNA: TGTGCCAGCGGGAGATCCGCGAACACCGGGGAGCTGTTTTTT. This chain uses TRBV2 with TRBJ2-2, with D tentatively TRBD2 (5 bases). The V gene lost 8 bases and the J gene lost 0 bases, with 10 bases spanning the gap. There are 14 residues in the CDR3. Germline CDR1 reads SNHLY; CDR2 reads FYNNEI.

V gene TRBV5-1 combines with J gene TRBJ2-5, with unresolved D. The CDR3 length is 11 residues. Looked up from germline, CDR1 is SGHRS and CDR2 is YFSETQ. The V end lost 4 bases, the J end lost 5 bases, and 6 bases lay between the germline ends. CDR3 residues: CASSAGETQYF. DNA for the CDR3: TGCGCCAGCAGCGCCGGGGAGACCCAGTACTTC.

The rearrangement links TRBV11-3 to TRBJ1-1; D not certain. The V gene's germline CDR1 is SGHNT and CDR2 YENEEA. V was clipped by 5 bases and J by 2 bases, with 6 bases between them. The CDR3 consists of 12 residues. CDR3 bases: TGTGCCAGCAGCAGGACTAACACTGAAGCTTTCTTT. Protein sequence: CASSRTNTEAFF. Full variable domain (missing parts from reference TRBV11-3 and TRBJ1-1): EAGVVQSPRYKIIEKKQPVAFWCNPISGHNTLYWYLQNLGQGPELLIRYENEEAVDDSQLPKDRFSAERLKGVDSTLKIQPAELGDSAVYLCASSRTNTEAFFGQGTRLTVV.

This clone was seen more than once but under ten times. J is TRBJ1-2 and V is TRBV2; D is ambiguous. With 6 bases removed from V and 5 bases from J, the gap between germline ends came to 16 bases. The V gene's germline CDR1 is SNHLY and CDR2 FYNNEI. CDR3 length: 14 residues. The CDR3 loop is CASREVRKEYGYTF. Here the CDR3 DNA reads TGTGCCAGCAGGGAGGTGCGTAAGGAGTATGGCTACACCTTC.

This clone was observed a few times. The chain joins TRBV19 to TRBJ1-2, with TRBD1 matching 10 bases. Trimming cost V 9 bases and J 5 bases; bases outside gene matches: 9. There are 14 residues in the CDR3. Looked up from germline, CDR1 is LNHDA and CDR2 is SQIVND (reference sequence). The CDR3 here is CARGDRGLPYGYTF. CDR3 nucleotides: TGTGCCAGAGGTGACAGGGGGCTCCCTTATGGCTACACCTTC.

This clone was detected only a few times. The chain is built from TRBV15 and TRBJ2-7; TRBD1 matches 9 bases. Germline trimming cut 4 bases from V and 6 bases from J; bases unmatched to any gene: 7. The CDR3 length is 14 residues. Germline V gene data show CDR1 as LNHNV and CDR2 as YYDKDF (reference sequence). The CDR3 sequence is CATSTTGGSREQYF. Written as DNA, the CDR3 is TGTGCCACCAGCACGACAGGGGGGAGTCGCGAGCAGTACTTC. Filled out from reference TRBV15 and TRBJ2-7, the complete variable domain reads DAMVIQNPRYQVTQFGKPVTLSCSQTLNHNVMYWYQQKSSQAPKLLFHYYDKDFNNEADTPDNFQSRRPNTSFCFLDIRSPGLGDTAMYLCATSTTGGSREQYFGPGTRLTVT.

The genes are TRBV29-1 and TRBJ2-3, with D perhaps matching TRBD2 (7 bases). V lost 4 bases and J lost 1, with 12 bases in between. Looked up from germline, CDR1 is SQVTM and CDR2 is ANQGSEA. The CDR3 consists of 14 residues. The CDR3 is CSVGVRGRTDTQYF. In DNA, the CDR3 is TGCAGCGTTGGGGTGCGGGGGCGCACAGATACGCAGTATTTT.

The gene calls are TRBV7-9 and TRBJ2-5; D is perhaps TRBD2 (5 bases). The CDR3 is 13 amino acids. V was pared by 2 bases and J by 1 base, with 5 bases between. CDR1 and CDR2 from the germline V gene are SEHNR and FQNEAQ (reference sequence). In nucleotides, the CDR3 is TGTGCCAGCAGCTTAAGCGGCCAAGAGACCCAGTACTTC. Protein: CASSLSGQETQYF. The full variable domain, with the rest looked up from reference TRBV7-9 and TRBJ2-5, is DTGVSQNPRHKITKRGQNVTFRCDPISEHNRLYWYRQTLGQGPEFLTYFQNEAQLEKSRLLSDRFSAERPKGSFSTLEIQRTEQGDSAMYLCASSLSGQETQYFGPGTRLLVL.